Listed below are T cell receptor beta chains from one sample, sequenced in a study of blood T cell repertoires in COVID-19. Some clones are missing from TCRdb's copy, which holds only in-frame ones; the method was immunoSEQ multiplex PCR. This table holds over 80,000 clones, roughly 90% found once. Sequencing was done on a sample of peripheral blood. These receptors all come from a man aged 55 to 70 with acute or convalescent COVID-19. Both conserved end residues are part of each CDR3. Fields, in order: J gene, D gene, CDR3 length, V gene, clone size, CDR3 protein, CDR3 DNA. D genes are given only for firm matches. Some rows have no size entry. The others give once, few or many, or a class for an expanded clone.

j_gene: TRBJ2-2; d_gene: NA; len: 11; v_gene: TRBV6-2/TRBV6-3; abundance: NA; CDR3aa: CASSFELELFF; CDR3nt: TGTGCCAGCAGTTTCGAACTCGAGCTGTTTTTT
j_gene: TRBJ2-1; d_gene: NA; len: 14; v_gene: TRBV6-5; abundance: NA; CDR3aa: CATTPDRAYNEQFF; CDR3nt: TGTGCCACCACCCCGGACAGAGCCTACAATGAGCAGTTCTTC
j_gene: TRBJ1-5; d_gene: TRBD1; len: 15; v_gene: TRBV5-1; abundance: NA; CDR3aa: CASSLGTGSNQPQHF; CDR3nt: TGCGCCAGCAGCTTGGGGACAGGGAGCAATCAGCCCCAGCATTTT
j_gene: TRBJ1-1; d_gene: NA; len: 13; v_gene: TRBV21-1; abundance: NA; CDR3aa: CASSPGGGTEAFF; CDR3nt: TGTGCCAGCAGCCCGGGGGGGGGCACTGAAGCTTTCTTT
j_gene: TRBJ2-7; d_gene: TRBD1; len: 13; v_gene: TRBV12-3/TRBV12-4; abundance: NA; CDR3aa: CASNRRGPGEQYF; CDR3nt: TGTGCCAGCAACCGCAGGGGGCCGGGCGAGCAGTACTTC
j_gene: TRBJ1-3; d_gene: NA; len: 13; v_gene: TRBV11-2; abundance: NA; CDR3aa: CASSLDGGHLLYF; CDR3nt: TGTGCCAGCAGCTTAGATGGAGGGCACCTTCTCTATTTT
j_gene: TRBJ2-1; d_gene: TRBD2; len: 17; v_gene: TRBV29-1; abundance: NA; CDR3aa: CSVGVAGVLMSYNEQFF; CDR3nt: TGCAGCGTTGGGGTAGCGGGAGTACTGATGTCCTACAATGAGCAGTTCTTC
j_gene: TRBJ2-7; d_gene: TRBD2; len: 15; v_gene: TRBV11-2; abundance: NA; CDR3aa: CASSLGREGTYEQYF; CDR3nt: TGTGCCAGCAGCTTAGGTCGGGAGGGCACCTACGAGCAGTACTTC
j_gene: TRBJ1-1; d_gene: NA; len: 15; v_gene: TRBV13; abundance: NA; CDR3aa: CASSLPGEGYTEAFF; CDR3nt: TGTGCCAGCAGCTTACCAGGGGAGGGGTACACTGAAGCTTTCTTT
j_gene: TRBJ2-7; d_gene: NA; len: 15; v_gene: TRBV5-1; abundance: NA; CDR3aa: CASSLTTGKGYEQYF; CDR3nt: TGCGCCAGCAGCTTGACAACAGGGAAGGGCTACGAGCAGTACTTC
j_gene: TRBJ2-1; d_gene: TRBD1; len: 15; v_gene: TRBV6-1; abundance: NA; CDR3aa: CASSEAWTGSHEQFF; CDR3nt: TGTGCCAGCAGTGAAGCTTGGACAGGGTCTCATGAGCAGTTCTTC
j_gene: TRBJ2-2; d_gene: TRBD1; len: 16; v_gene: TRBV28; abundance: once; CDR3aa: CASSLLPGGNTGELFF; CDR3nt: TGTGCCAGCAGTTTATTGCCAGGGGGAAACACCGGGGAGCTGTTTTTT
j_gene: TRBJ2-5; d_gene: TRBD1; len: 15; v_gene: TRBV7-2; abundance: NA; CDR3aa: CASSPTRDRQETQYF; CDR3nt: TGTGCCAGCAGCCCCACCCGGGACAGACAAGAGACCCAGTACTTC
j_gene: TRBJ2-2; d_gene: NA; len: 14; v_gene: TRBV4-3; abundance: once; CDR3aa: CASSPGANTGELFF; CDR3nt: TGCGCCAGCAGCCCAGGGGCGAACACCGGGGAGCTGTTTTTT
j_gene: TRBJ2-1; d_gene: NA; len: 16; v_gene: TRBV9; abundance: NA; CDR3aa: CASSGYEAGSYNEQFF; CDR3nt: TGTGCCAGCAGCGGGTACGAGGCGGGATCCTACAATGAGCAGTTCTTC
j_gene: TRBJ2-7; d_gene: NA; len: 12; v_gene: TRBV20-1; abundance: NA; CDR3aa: CSASLMVREQYF; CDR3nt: TGCAGTGCTAGTCTGATGGTGCGTGAGCAGTACTTC
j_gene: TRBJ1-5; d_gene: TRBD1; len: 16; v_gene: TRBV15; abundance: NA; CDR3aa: CATSRGFQGAGQPQHF; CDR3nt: TGTGCCACCAGCAGAGGCTTTCAGGGGGCCGGGCAGCCCCAGCATTTT
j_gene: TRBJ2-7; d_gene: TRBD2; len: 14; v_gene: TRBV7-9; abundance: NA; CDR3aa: CASSHLGTTYEQYF; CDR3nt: TGTGCCAGCAGCCATTTAGGGACTACCTACGAGCAGTACTTC
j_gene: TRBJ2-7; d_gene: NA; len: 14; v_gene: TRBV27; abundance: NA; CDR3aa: CASSLWGSGGEQYF; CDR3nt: TGTGCCAGCAGTTTATGGGGGTCCGGGGGAGAGCAGTACTTC
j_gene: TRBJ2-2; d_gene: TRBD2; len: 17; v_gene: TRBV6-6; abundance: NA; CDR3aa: CASSGSGLAGDTGELFF; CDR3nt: TGTGCCAGCAGTGGATCGGGACTAGCGGGAGACACCGGGGAGCTGTTTTTT
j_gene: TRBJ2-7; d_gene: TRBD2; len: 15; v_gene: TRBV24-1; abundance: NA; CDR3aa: CATSDPGSSGYEQYF; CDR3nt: TGTGCCACCAGTGACCCCGGGAGTAGCGGGTACGAGCAGTACTTC
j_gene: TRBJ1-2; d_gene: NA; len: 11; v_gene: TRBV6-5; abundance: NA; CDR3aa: CATRVVYGYTF; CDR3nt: TGTGCCACCCGTGTAGTATATGGCTACACCTTC
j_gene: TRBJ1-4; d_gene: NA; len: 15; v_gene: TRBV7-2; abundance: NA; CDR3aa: CASSLERQQNEKLFF; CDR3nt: TGTGCCAGCAGCTTAGAGCGGCAACAGAATGAAAAACTGTTTTTT
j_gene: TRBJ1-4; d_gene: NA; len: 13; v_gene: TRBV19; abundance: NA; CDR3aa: CASSIEQGEKLFF; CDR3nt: TGTGCCAGTAGTATCGAGCAGGGGGAAAAACTGTTTTTT
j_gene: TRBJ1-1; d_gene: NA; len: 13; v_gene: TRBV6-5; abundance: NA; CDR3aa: CASSYSTGTEAFF; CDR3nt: TGTGCCAGCAGTTACTCAACAGGGACTGAAGCTTTCTTT
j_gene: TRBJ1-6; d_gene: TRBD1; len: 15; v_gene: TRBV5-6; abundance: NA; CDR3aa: CASSLGTGEGSPLHF; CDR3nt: TGTGCCAGCAGCTTGGGGACAGGGGAGGGATCACCCCTCCACTTT
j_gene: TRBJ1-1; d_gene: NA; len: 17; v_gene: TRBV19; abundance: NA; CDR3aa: CASIHSARGGETSEAFF; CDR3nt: TGTGCCAGTATTCATTCCGCCCGGGGAGGGGAAACGTCTGAAGCTTTCTTT
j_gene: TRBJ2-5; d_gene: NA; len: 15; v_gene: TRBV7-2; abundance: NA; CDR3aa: CASSLDPGSKETQYF; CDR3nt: TGTGCCAGCAGCTTAGATCCAGGATCCAAAGAGACCCAGTACTTC
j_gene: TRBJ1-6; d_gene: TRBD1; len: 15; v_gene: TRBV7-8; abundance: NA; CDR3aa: CASSADRGLNSPLHF; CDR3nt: TGTGCCAGCAGCGCCGACAGGGGGCTTAATTCACCCCTCCACTTT
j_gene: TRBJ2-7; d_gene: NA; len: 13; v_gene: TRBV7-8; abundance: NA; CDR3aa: CASSPSGFYEQYF; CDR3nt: TGTGCCAGCAGCCCCTCCGGGTTCTACGAGCAGTACTTC
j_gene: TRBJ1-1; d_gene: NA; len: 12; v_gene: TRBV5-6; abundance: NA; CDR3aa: CASSGDSTEAFF; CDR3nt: TGTGCCAGCAGCGGAGACAGTACTGAAGCTTTCTTT
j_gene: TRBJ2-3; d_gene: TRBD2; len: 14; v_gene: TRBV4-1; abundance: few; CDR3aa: CASSSPLAGATQYF; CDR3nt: TGCGCCAGCAGCTCCCCACTAGCGGGAGCTACGCAGTATTTT
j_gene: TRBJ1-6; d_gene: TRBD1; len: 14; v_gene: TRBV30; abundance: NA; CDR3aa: CAWRPDRGWPPLHF; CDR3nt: TGTGCCTGGAGGCCGGACAGGGGGTGGCCACCCCTCCACTTT
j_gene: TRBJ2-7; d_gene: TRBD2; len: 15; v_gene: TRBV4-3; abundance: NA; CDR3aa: CASSLTSGGAYEQYF; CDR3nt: TGCGCCAGCAGCCTTACTAGCGGAGGAGCCTACGAGCAGTACTTC
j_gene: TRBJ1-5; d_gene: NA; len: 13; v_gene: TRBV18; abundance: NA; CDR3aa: CASSSHGGEPQHF; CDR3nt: TGTGCCAGCTCATCACACGGGGGGGAGCCCCAGCATTTT
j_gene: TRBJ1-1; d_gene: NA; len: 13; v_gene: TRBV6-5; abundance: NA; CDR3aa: CASTLGRGTEAFF; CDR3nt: TGTGCCAGCACCCTTGGGAGGGGGACTGAAGCTTTCTTT
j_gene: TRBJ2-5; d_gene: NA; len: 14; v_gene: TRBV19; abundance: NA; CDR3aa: CASSIALGSETQYF; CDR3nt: TGTGCCAGTAGTATAGCGTTGGGGAGTGAGACCCAGTACTTC
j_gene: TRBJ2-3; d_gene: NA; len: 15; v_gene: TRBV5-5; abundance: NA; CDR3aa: CASSLGAEAVDTQYF; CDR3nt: TGTGCCAGCAGCTTGGGTGCGGAGGCCGTAGATACGCAGTATTTT
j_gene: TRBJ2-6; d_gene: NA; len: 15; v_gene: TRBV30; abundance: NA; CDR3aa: CAWQQDSSGANVLTF; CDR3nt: TGTGCCTGGCAACAGGACAGCTCTGGGGCCAACGTCCTGACTTTC
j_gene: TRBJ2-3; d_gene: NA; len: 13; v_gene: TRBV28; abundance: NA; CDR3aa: CASSKRNTDTQYF; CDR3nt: TGTGCCAGCAGCAAGCGAAACACAGATACGCAGTATTTT
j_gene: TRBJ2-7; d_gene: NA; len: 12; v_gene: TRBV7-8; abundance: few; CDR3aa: CASSLSGYEQYF; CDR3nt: TGTGCCAGCAGCTTGTCAGGCTACGAGCAGTACTTC
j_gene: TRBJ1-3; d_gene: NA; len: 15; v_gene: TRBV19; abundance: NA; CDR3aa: CASSWGGAAGNTIYF; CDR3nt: TGTGCCAGTAGCTGGGGGGGGGCCGCTGGAAACACCATATATTTT
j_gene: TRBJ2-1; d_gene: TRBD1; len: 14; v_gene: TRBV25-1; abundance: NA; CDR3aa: CASSWTGGANEQFF; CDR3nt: TGTGCCAGCAGCTGGACAGGGGGCGCGAATGAGCAGTTCTTC
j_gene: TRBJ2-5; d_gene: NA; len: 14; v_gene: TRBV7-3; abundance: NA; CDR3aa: CASSPPGGRETQYF; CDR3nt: TGTGCCAGCAGCCCCCCCGGGGGGCGGGAGACCCAGTACTTC
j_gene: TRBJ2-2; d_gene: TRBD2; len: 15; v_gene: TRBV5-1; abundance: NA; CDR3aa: CASSSLAGGTGELFF; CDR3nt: TGCGCCAGCAGCTCCCTCGCGGGAGGCACCGGGGAGCTGTTTTTT
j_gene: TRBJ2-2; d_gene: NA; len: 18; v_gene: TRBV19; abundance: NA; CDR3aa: CASREGPQGILLTGELFF; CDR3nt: TGTGCCAGTCGCGAAGGGCCACAGGGAATTCTCCTCACCGGGGAGCTGTTTTTT
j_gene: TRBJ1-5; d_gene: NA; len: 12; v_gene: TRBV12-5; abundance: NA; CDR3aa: CASGLANQPQHF; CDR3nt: TGTGCTAGTGGTTTGGCTAATCAGCCCCAGCATTTT
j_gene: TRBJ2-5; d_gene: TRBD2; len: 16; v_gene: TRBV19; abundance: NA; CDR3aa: CASSSGLAGVFETQYF; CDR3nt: TGTGCCAGTAGTTCAGGACTAGCGGGAGTTTTCGAGACCCAGTACTTC
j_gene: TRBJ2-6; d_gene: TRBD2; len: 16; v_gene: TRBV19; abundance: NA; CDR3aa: CASTPGGLGGANVLTF; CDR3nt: TGTGCCAGCACCCCGGGGGGGCTTGGTGGGGCCAACGTCCTGACTTTC
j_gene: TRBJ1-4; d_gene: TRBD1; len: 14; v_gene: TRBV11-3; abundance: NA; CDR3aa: CASSLVQGLEKLFF; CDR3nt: TGTGCCAGCAGCTTAGTACAGGGGCTGGAAAAACTGTTTTTT
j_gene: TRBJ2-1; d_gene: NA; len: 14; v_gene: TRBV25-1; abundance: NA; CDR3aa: CASSDPPTSNEQFF; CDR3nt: TGTGCCAGCAGTGACCCGCCCACGAGCAATGAGCAGTTCTTC
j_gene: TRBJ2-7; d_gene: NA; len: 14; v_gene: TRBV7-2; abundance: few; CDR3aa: CASSLERASFEQYF; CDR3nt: TGTGCCAGCAGCTTAGAGCGGGCCTCCTTTGAGCAGTACTTC
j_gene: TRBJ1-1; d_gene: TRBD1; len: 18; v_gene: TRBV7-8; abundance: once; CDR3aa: CASSLGVSTGVMNTEAFF; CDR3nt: TGTGCCAGCAGCTTAGGGGTGTCGACAGGGGTCATGAACACTGAAGCTTTCTTT